The sequence of this TCR beta chain was determined in a study of T cell responses to AZD1222 COVID-19 vaccine. Notes on the study in general: Only 5 or 6 people who got AZD1222 tested seropositive at baseline. Nearly half of spike-specific TCRs reportedly go after variant regions that carry no mutations. Clonal diversity was possibly underestimated, and white British individuals and females predominated among donors.

For this clone: What it binds is not known.

The repertoire was sequenced with immunoSEQ multiplex PCR; TCRdb's copy has only in-frame clones and lacks some. The sample lists 110,000 or so clones; about 89% were seen once. This receptor was identified in an adult in good health. The sample consisted of peripheral blood, taken on day 0 of AZD1222 vaccination.

CDR3 bases: TGCAGCACAAGATTCGGAACTGAAGCTTTCTTT. Amino acids: CSTRFGTEAFF. The chain couples TRBV29-1 to TRBJ1-1; D not certain. The V gene's germline CDR1 is SQVTM and CDR2 ANQGSEA. The CDR3 runs to 11 residues. V was cut by 8 bases and J by 5 bases, with 12 bases left in between. The full variable domain, its missing parts supplied by reference TRBV29-1 and TRBJ1-1, is SAVISQKPSRDICQRGTSLTIQCQVDSQVTMMFWYRQQPGQSLTLIATANQGSEATYESGFVIDKFPISRPNLTFSTLTVSNMSPEDSSIYLCSTRFGTEAFFGQGTRLTVV.